These 27 T cell receptor beta chains share one sample of origin, sequenced in a study of graft-versus-host responses after intestinal transplantation. Antigen specificity for these receptors is unknown. Produced via immunoSEQ multiplex PCR; TCRdb's table is partial and in-frame only. The table lists approximately 88,000 clones, roughly 90% of them singletons. The starting material was unstimulated CD4+ T cells sorted from spleen or lymph node cells, obtained before intestinal transplant. The source of these receptors is a human donor who received an intestinal transplant.

This CDR3 is CASSLVPGPEAFF. The CDR3 nucleotides read TGTGCCAGCAGCTTAGTTCCAGGCCCCGAAGCTTTCTTT. The chain recombines TRBV7-2 with TRBJ1-1, with unresolved D. The CDR3 runs 13 residues. Germline-derived CDR1 and CDR2 are SGHTA and FQGNSA. With 1 base removed from V and 8 bases from J, the gap between germline ends came to 11 bases.

This clone has a handful of counts. The chain is built from TRBV11-2 and TRBJ2-2; D possibly corresponds to TRBD1 (7 bases). Germline values: CDR1 SGHAT, CDR2 FQNNGV. Trimming cost V 6 bases and J 8 bases, with 22 bases left between them. This CDR3 has 16 amino acids. CDR3 region: CASRRSTGRTGGELFF. The CDR3, as DNA: TGTGCCAGCAGACGGTCGACAGGGAGGACGGGAGGGGAGCTGTTTTTT.

This chain connects TRBV19 to TRBJ2-5; 12 bases fit TRBD2. The V gene's germline CDR1 is LNHDA and CDR2 SQIVND (reference sequence). The CDR3 loop spans 18 amino acids. V was pared by 5 bases and J by 5 bases, with 15 bases of the junction left unmatched. CDR3 loop: CASSPRGLAGGPGETQYF. Written as DNA, the CDR3 is TGTGCCAGTAGTCCCCGTGGGCTAGCGGGGGGGCCTGGGGAGACCCAGTACTTC.

This sequence joins TRBV7-3 and TRBJ2-3; possible D gene TRBD2, 6 bases. V was shortened by 3 bases and J by 2 bases, with 9 bases between the two germline ends. The length of the CDR3 is 14 residues. The V gene's germline CDR1 is SGHTA and CDR2 FQGTGA. CDR3 region: CASSFSGTTDTQYF. The DNA of the CDR3 is TGTGCCAGCAGCTTTAGCGGAACCACAGATACGCAGTATTTT.

The chain links TRBV5-1 to TRBJ2-1, with unresolved D. The CDR3 spans 14 residues. The germline V and J ends were trimmed by 4 bases and 0 bases, with 8 bases remaining between them. Germline loops: CDR1 SGHRS, CDR2 YFSETQ. The CDR3 DNA sequence: TGCGCCAGCAGCGCAACGAGCTCCTACAATGAGCAGTTCTTC. This gives the protein CASSATSSYNEQFF.

The chain joins TRBV7-3 to TRBJ2-2, with TRBD2 matching over 12 bases. Germline loops: CDR1 SGHTA, CDR2 FQGTGA. The CDR3 has 18 amino acids. V lost 2 bases, J lost 1 base, and 5 bases stayed unmatched. CDR3 in amino acids: CASSLGPGLAGNTGELFF. CDR3 bases: TGTGCCAGCAGCTTAGGCCCGGGACTAGCGGGGAACACCGGGGAGCTGTTTTTT.

The chain couples TRBV7-9 to TRBJ1-4; D is ambiguous. Per the germline V gene, CDR1 is SEHNR and CDR2 is FQNEAQ (reference sequence). V dropped 10 bases and J dropped 0 bases, with 15 bases sitting between them. This CDR3 is built from 15 residues. CDR3 amino acids: CATAEGWATNEKLFF. The DNA of the CDR3 is TGTGCCACCGCGGAAGGATGGGCAACTAATGAAAAACTGTTTTTT.

This clone appeared once. This chain connects TRBV6-6 to TRBJ2-7; D is unclear. V dropped 0 bases and J dropped 4 bases, with 4 bases sitting between them. Germline V lookup: CDR1 MNHNY, CDR2 SVGAGI (reference sequence). The CDR3 spans 12 residues. CDR3 region: CASSYSSYEQYF. For the CDR3, the DNA is TGTGCCAGCAGTTACTCGTCTTACGAGCAGTACTTC.

J is TRBJ2-1 and V is TRBV19, with 7 bases identical to TRBD1. The ends lost 4 bases at V and 6 bases at J; junction bases unmatched: 6. The germline CDR1 and CDR2 sequences are LNHDA and SQIVND (reference sequence). This CDR3 has 14 amino acids. The CDR3 sequence is CASSTGTDINEQFF. CDR3 DNA sequence: TGTGCCAGTAGTACTGGGACAGATATCAATGAGCAGTTCTTC.

The chain uses TRBV7-2 and TRBJ1-3; no definite D call. This CDR3 has 15 amino acids. V gave up 5 bases and J gave up 0 bases, with 11 bases separating them. Germline V lookup: CDR1 SGHTA, CDR2 FQGNSA. The CDR3 DNA sequence: TGTGCCAGCAGCACAGAGACTACCTCTGGAAACACCATATATTTT. Translation: CASSTETTSGNTIYF.

The chain is built from TRBV20-1 and TRBJ2-7, with D possibly TRBD1 on 6 matching bases. V lost 5 bases, J lost 5 bases, and 10 bases lay in between. This CDR3 region has 11 residues. Germline V gene sequence: CDR1 DFQATT, CDR2 SNEGSKA (reference sequence). The CDR3 spells CSAATGNEQYF. The CDR3 DNA reads as TGCAGTGCTGCCACAGGGAACGAGCAGTACTTC.

This rearrangement joins TRBV6-1 to TRBJ1-1, with 8 bases aligning to TRBD1. With V trimmed by 5 bases and J by 4 bases, 6 bases remained unmatched. The length of the CDR3 is 14 residues. Germline V gene data show CDR1 as MNHNS and CDR2 as SASEGT. The CDR3 here is CASSPQTGATEAFF. CDR3 DNA sequence: TGTGCCAGCAGTCCCCAGACAGGGGCCACTGAAGCTTTCTTT.

The chain joins TRBV4-1 to TRBJ1-6; no definite D call. Germline V gene sequence: CDR1 MGHRA, CDR2 YSYEKL. This CDR3 contains 16 residues. V lost 4 bases, J lost 0 bases, and 10 bases lay in between. The CDR3 loop reads CASSLVPSSYNSPLHF. CDR3 DNA sequence: TGCGCCAGCAGCCTAGTCCCGAGCTCCTATAATTCACCCCTCCACTTT.

The J gene is TRBJ2-1, the V gene TRBV18, with D possibly TRBD1 on 5 matching bases. The CDR3 length is 15 residues. V was pared by 4 bases and J by 0 bases, with 10 bases between. CDR1 KGHSH and CDR2 LQKENI come from the germline V gene. CDR3 bases: TGTGCCAGCTCACGGACACCTTCCTCCTACAATGAGCAGTTCTTC. It translates to CASSRTPSSYNEQFF.

The V and J genes are TRBV6-1 and TRBJ1-4, with no clear D. The CDR3 runs 13 residues. V lost 10 bases to trimming and J lost 0 bases, with 9 bases between them. Looked up from germline, CDR1 is MNHNS and CDR2 is SASEGT. The CDR3 loop reads CATEGATNEKLFF. CDR3 DNA: TGTGCCACCGAGGGTGCAACTAATGAAAAACTGTTTTTT.

The gene calls are TRBV20-1 and TRBJ2-7, with D tentatively TRBD2 (6 bases). Germline CDR1 DFQATT, CDR2 SNEGSKA (reference sequence). The CDR3 contains 11 residues. V lost 0 bases and J lost 6, with 6 bases in between. The DNA for the CDR3 is TGCAGTGCTAGAGAGACTAGCGAGCAGTACTTC. It specifies CSARETSEQYF.

The chain employs TRBV11-2 and TRBJ1-2; 8 bases fit TRBD1. Germline loops: CDR1 SGHAT, CDR2 FQNNGV. J gave up 1 base and V 1 base, and 8 bases lay outside the gene matches. The CDR3 spans 17 residues. In DNA, the CDR3 is TGTGCCAGCAGCTTAGGGCCAGGGGGCACGGGTAACTATGGCTACACCTTC. Its protein is CASSLGPGGTGNYGYTF.

The V and J genes are TRBV6-6 and TRBJ2-7, with D tentatively TRBD2 (7 bases). In germline, CDR1 is MNHNY, CDR2 SVGAGI (reference sequence). This CDR3 contains 15 residues. The germline V and J ends were trimmed by 5 bases and 4 bases, with 18 bases remaining between them. The CDR3, as DNA: TGTGCCAGCAGTCCCCGATCGGGGGGCGAGTACGAGCAGTACTTC. Amino acids: CASSPRSGGEYEQYF.

The chain joins TRBV7-9 to TRBJ1-2; the match to TRBD1 covers 8 bases. There are 14 residues in the CDR3. CDR1 SEHNR and CDR2 FQNEAQ come from the germline V gene (reference sequence). After removal of 5 bases from V and 6 bases from J, the junction contained 8 bases not matched to a gene. CDR3 sequence reads: CASSPRGTGNGYTF. The CDR3 DNA reads TGTGCCAGCAGCCCTAGAGGGACAGGAAATGGCTACACCTTC.

The V and J genes are TRBV19 and TRBJ1-5, with D maybe TRBD1 (6 bases). V lost 6 bases and J lost 0, with 12 bases in between. The CDR3 covers 15 residues. CDR1 and CDR2 (germline): LNHDA, SQIVND (reference sequence). For the CDR3, the DNA is TGTGCCAGTAGCCTAACACAGGGTAGCAATCAGCCCCAGCATTTT. Translating it yields CASSLTQGSNQPQHF.

This rearrangement joins TRBV5-4 to TRBJ1-1; D possibly corresponds to TRBD1 (6 bases). Germline values: CDR1 SGHNT, CDR2 YYREEE (reference sequence). V lost 2 bases to trimming and J lost 2 bases, with 10 bases between them. The CDR3 is 14 residues long. The CDR3 protein is CASSFQGTNTEAFF. The CDR3 DNA is TGTGCCAGCAGCTTTCAGGGGACAAACACTGAAGCTTTCTTT. Drawing the rest from reference TRBV5-4 and TRBJ1-1, the complete variable domain is ETGVTQSPTHLIKTRGQQVTLRCSSQSGHNTVSWYQQALGQGPQFIFQYYREEENGRGNFPPRFSGLQFPNYSSELNVNALELDDSALYLCASSFQGTNTEAFFGQGTRLTVV.

The V and J genes are TRBV7-3 and TRBJ2-5; tentative D call: TRBD1 (6 bases). CDR1 is SGHTA and CDR2 is FQGTGA in the germline V gene. The CDR3 spans 13 residues. V gave up 4 bases and J gave up 4 bases, with 10 bases separating them. CDR3 nucleotides: TGTGCCAGCAGCTCCAGGGGTAGAGAGACCCAGTACTTC. Translating it yields CASSSRGRETQYF. Together with reference TRBV7-3 and TRBJ2-5, the CDR3 gives the full variable domain: GAGVSQTPSNKVTEKGKYVELRCDPISGHTALYWYRQSLGQGPEFLIYFQGTGAADDSGLPNDRFFAVRPEGSVSTLKIQRTERGDSAVYLCASSSRGRETQYFGPGTRLLVL.

The CDR3 DNA follows: TGTGCCAGCAGCTCGGAGGTGGGGAATTCACCCCTCCACTTT. Amino acid sequence: CASSSEVGNSPLHF. V usage is TRBV7-8 and J usage is TRBJ1-6, with D uncertain. Germline-derived CDR1 and CDR2 are SGHVS and FQNEAQ. The ends were cut back, 4 bases at V and 7 bases at J, with 11 bases in the middle. The CDR3 sequence is 14 residues long.

The chain has TRBV4-1 and TRBJ1-1; D is possibly TRBD1 (6 bases). CDR3 length: 15 amino acids. With 3 bases removed from V and 4 bases from J, the gap between germline ends came to 15 bases. Germline CDR1 MGHRA, CDR2 YSYEKL. The DNA of the CDR3 is TGCGCCAGCAGCCAGAACAGGGCCGGGGTCACTGAAGCTTTCTTT. Protein product: CASSQNRAGVTEAFF.

The chain is built from TRBV10-3 and TRBJ2-3, with 7 bases matching TRBD1. This CDR3 has 16 residues. Unmatched junction bases numbered 10, after V lost 3 bases and J lost 4 bases. Germline V gene sequence: CDR1 ENHRY, CDR2 SYGVKD. CDR3 amino acids: CAISDPQGVGPDTQYF. CDR3 sequence (DNA): TGTGCCATCAGTGACCCCCAGGGGGTAGGGCCAGATACGCAGTATTTT.

This chain connects TRBV10-3 to TRBJ2-3; 9 nucleotides line up with TRBD1. Germline assignment: CDR1 ENHRY and CDR2 SYGVKD. V lost 4 bases to trimming and J lost 4 bases; unmatched junction nucleotides: 6. The CDR3 spans 15 residues. The CDR3 DNA reads as TGTGCCATCAGTGGTAACAGGGGGCCGGCAGATACGCAGTATTTT. Protein: CAISGNRGPADTQYF.

V and J are TRBV6-1 and TRBJ1-1; no clear D. Germline V gene sequence: CDR1 MNHNS, CDR2 SASEGT. V lost 3 bases to trimming and J lost 0 bases, with 5 bases between them. The CDR3 runs to 13 residues. CDR3 in DNA: TGTGCCAGCAGTGAGGAGGTGAACACTGAAGCTTTCTTT. Amino acids: CASSEEVNTEAFF.